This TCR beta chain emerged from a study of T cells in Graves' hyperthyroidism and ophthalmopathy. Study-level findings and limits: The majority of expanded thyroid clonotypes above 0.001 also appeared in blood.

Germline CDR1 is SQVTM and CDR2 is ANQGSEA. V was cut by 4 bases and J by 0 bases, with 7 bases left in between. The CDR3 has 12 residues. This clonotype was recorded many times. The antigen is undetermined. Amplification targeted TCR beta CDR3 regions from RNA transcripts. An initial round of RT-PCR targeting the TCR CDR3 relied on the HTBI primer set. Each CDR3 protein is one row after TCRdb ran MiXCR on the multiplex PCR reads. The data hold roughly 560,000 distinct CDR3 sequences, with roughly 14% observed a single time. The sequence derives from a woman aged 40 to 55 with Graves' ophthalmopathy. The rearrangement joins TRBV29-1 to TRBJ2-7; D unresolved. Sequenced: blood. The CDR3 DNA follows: TGCAGCGTTGTGGTCAGCTCCTACGAGCAGTACTTC. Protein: CSVVVSSYEQYF.